This record covers a single TCR beta chain. This sample stems from a study of CD8 T cell repertoires and HIV-1 epitope variants. Overall study: Twenty-five autologous and known Gag and Nef epitope variant peptides each stimulated T cells separately. Controls included no peptide, Ebola AY9 epitope, and a CMV, EBV, flu pool. Tested: three Gag epitope families, Nef HW9 and YT9. T cells were cultured for more than 9 days with cytokines added on days 3 and 7.

The germline gives CDR1 SGHDN, CDR2 FVKESK. The CDR3 covers 15 residues. V was pared by 4 bases and J by 1 base, with 3 bases of the junction left unmatched. Profiling relied on immunoSEQ multiplex PCR, and the TCRdb table lists in-frame clones only, not all of them. Here the sample spans over 90,000 clones, 70% to 75% being singletons. The receptor comes from a male donor with HIV. The chain employs TRBV14 and TRBJ2-5, with 10 bases lining up with TRBD1. The material sequenced was uncultured baseline CD8+ T cells from peripheral blood mononuclear cells (PBMCs). CDR3 residues: CASSPWTGGQETQYF. As DNA, the CDR3 is TGTGCCAGCAGCCCCTGGACAGGGGGCCAAGAGACCCAGTACTTC.